Following are 20 T cell receptor beta chains from one sample sequenced in a study of T cell repertoires in aging, cancer and after chemotherapy. TCR beta rearrangements were amplified from peripheral blood genomic DNA. Multiplex touch-down PCR with TRB-A/B primers amplified rearranged V-D-J TRB sequences. MiXCR, run by TCRdb on the multiplex PCR reads, gives a single entry per CDR3 protein. The sample holds under 7,500 distinct CDR3 sequences, about 19% seen once. The source material was blood. These receptors all stem from a human donor with a blood cancer.

This clonotype is judged medium-sized. J is TRBJ1-1 and V is TRBV6-5; 7 bases agree with TRBD1. The CDR3 consists of 15 residues. Germline CDR1 and CDR2: MNHEY and SVGAGI. With V trimmed by 7 bases and J by 3 bases, 11 bases remained unmatched. CDR3 nucleotides: TGTGCCAGCAACAGGGGACCTGTGAGTCACACTGAAGCTTTCTTT. It encodes CASNRGPVSHTEAFF.

This clonotype was seen only a few times. The chain employs TRBV28 and TRBJ1-1, with 8 bases matching TRBD1. The ends lost 1 base at V and 5 bases at J; junction bases unmatched: 9. The germline CDR1 and CDR2 sequences are MDHEN and SYDVKM. The CDR3 extends over 16 amino acids. The DNA for the CDR3 is TGTGCCAGCAGTTTATCCGGGACAGGCACTGAGACTGAAGCTTTCTTT. It specifies CASSLSGTGTETEAFF. The entire variable domain, with the rest obtained from reference TRBV28 and TRBJ1-1, is as follows: DVKVTQSSRYLVKRTGEKVFLECVQDMDHENMFWYRQDPGLGLRLIYFSYDVKMKEKGDIPEGYSVSREKKERFSLILESASTNQTSMYLCASSLSGTGTETEAFFGQGTRLTVV.

This clonotype is categorized as medium-sized. The chain links TRBV7-2 to TRBJ2-2, with a weak D call TRBD2 (5 bases). Trimming shortened V by 1 base and J by 6 bases, and 12 bases separated the two germline ends. The CDR3 has 15 amino acids. From germline, CDR1 is SGHTA and CDR2 FQGNSA. The CDR3 sequence: CASSLDSGWAGELFF. In DNA, the CDR3 is TGTGCCAGCAGCTTAGATTCGGGGTGGGCCGGGGAGCTGTTTTTT.

This clonotype is labeled medium-sized. The chain recombines TRBV6-2 or TRBV6-3 with TRBJ2-7; tentatively, D is TRBD2 (5 bases). CDR3 length: 13 amino acids. Germline assignment: CDR1 MNHEY and CDR2 SVGEGT. V was clipped by 0 bases and J by 6 bases, with 9 bases between them. The CDR3 coding sequence is TGTGCCAGCAGTTACTCTGGGGAGACCGAGCAGTACTTC. Amino acid sequence: CASSYSGETEQYF.

By frequency in the sample, this clonotype is medium-sized (0.01 to 0.1%). The CDR3 sequence: CASSIATDQPQHF. The CDR3 DNA is TGTGCCAGTAGTATAGCTACGGACCAGCCCCAGCATTTT. The gene calls are TRBV19 and TRBJ1-5, with no clear D. The CDR3 runs 13 residues. The V and J ends lost 1 base and 7 bases respectively, with 8 bases between them. The germline gives CDR1 LNHDA, CDR2 SQIVND (reference sequence).

The gene calls are TRBV11-1 and TRBJ2-3; 7 bases match TRBD1. From germline, CDR1 is SGHAT and CDR2 FQDESV (reference sequence). Trimming at V came to 3 bases and at J to 2 bases, leaving 5 bases not matched to a gene. The CDR3 extends over 15 amino acids. CDR3 in DNA: TGTGCCAGCAGCTTCACAGGGGAGCACACAGATACGCAGTATTTT. Translated, it gives CASSFTGEHTDTQYF.

The chain joins TRBV28 to TRBJ1-6; D gene ambiguous. The V and J ends lost 4 bases and 8 bases respectively, with 15 bases between them. The CDR3 loop spans 15 amino acids. The germline V gene has CDR1 MDHEN and CDR2 SYDVKM. The CDR3 sequence is CASSSSDRLDSPLHF. The CDR3 nucleotides are TGTGCCAGCAGTTCCTCCGACCGGTTGGATTCACCCCTCCACTTT.

In this sample, this clonotype is medium-sized. The chain links TRBV5-4 to TRBJ2-1; D might be TRBD2 (6 bases). Trimming shortened V by 1 base and J by 4 bases, and 12 bases separated the two germline ends. This CDR3 has 15 residues. Germline CDR1 reads SGHNT; CDR2 reads YYREEE (reference sequence). The CDR3 loop is CASSLSGETYNEQFF. DNA for the CDR3: TGTGCCAGCAGCTTGTCGGGGGAGACATACAATGAGCAGTTCTTC.

Within the sample, this clonotype is medium-sized (0.01 to 0.1%). The chain joins TRBV6-5 to TRBJ1-2, with unresolved D. The CDR3 runs 13 residues. Trimming shortened V by 6 bases and J by 4 bases, and 12 bases separated the two germline ends. CDR1 is MNHEY and CDR2 is SVGAGI in the germline V gene. CDR3 region: CASSRGRRYGYTF. The CDR3 coding sequence is TGTGCCAGCAGCAGAGGACGGCGCTATGGCTACACCTTC.

Sample share makes this clonotype medium-sized. This chain joins TRBV5-6 and TRBJ2-5; D is ambiguous. The V gene's germline CDR1 is SGHDT and CDR2 YYEEEE. The V gene lost 2 bases and the J gene lost 2 bases, with 7 bases spanning the gap. This CDR3 has 13 amino acids. The CDR3 nucleotides are TGTGCCAGCAGCTTAAACTGGCAAGAGACCCAGTACTTC. Its translation: CASSLNWQETQYF.

This clonotype is medium-sized within its sample. This chain uses TRBV24-1 with TRBJ1-3; D remains ambiguous. V lost 3 bases, J lost 4 bases, and 9 bases lay in between. This CDR3 contains 14 residues. CDR1 KGHDR and CDR2 SFDVKD come from the germline V gene. Here the CDR3 DNA reads TGTGCCACCAGTGATGGGCACCAAGGAAACACCATATATTTT. Translating it yields CATSDGHQGNTIYF.

In its sample, this clonotype ranks as medium-sized. The chain's CDR3 is CASSYAGGGYGYTF. CDR3 sequence (DNA): TGTGCCAGCAGTTACGCAGGGGGTGGCTATGGCTACACCTTC. The chain recombines TRBV27 with TRBJ1-2; 7 nucleotides match TRBD1. CDR3 length: 14 amino acids. V dropped 4 bases and J dropped 4; count of bases not matched to a gene: 6. CDR1 MNHEY and CDR2 SMNVEV come from the germline V gene (reference sequence).

This clonotype is termed medium-sized (0.01 to 0.1%). V usage is TRBV15 and J usage is TRBJ1-4; D remains ambiguous. V lost 0 bases to trimming and J lost 10 bases, with 12 bases between them. The CDR3 is 14 amino acids. Germline lookup yields CDR1 LNHNV and CDR2 YYDKDF (reference sequence). For the CDR3, the DNA is TGTGCCACCAGCAGAGAAATAGGACCGGCAAAACTGTTTTTT. The encoded protein is CATSREIGPAKLFF.

This clonotype came up a few times. Here the CDR3 DNA reads TGCGCCAGCAGCAACCAGGGGGCGGATGAGCAGTTCTTC. Translation: CASSNQGADEQFF. V is TRBV5-1 and J is TRBJ2-1; 8 bases line up with TRBD1. Trimming at V came to 4 bases and at J to 8 bases, leaving 5 bases not matched to a gene. CDR1 is SGHRS and CDR2 is YFSETQ in the germline V gene. The CDR3 has 13 residues.

The chain joins TRBV12-3 or TRBV12-4 to TRBJ1-1; tentatively, D is TRBD1 (6 bases). CDR3 size: 14 residues. Trimming cost V 5 bases and J 0 bases, with 10 bases left between them. This CDR3 reads CASSETGLNTEAFF. DNA for the CDR3: TGTGCCAGCAGTGAAACAGGGCTGAACACTGAAGCTTTCTTT.

A remark on this clonotype: Germline is not matched at one junction end, which may reflect a read error. The genes are TRBV4-1 and TRBJ1-5; a weak D match, TRBD1 (5 bases). This CDR3 is 16 amino acids long. Germline CDR1 reads MGHRA; CDR2 reads YSYEKL. CDR3 amino acids: CASSQEGQGRDQPQDF. The CDR3 nucleotides are TGCGCCAGCAGCCAAGAGGGGCAGGGACGGGATCAGCCCCAGGATTTT.

V and J are TRBV20-1 and TRBJ1-4; no firm D call. The CDR3 is made up of 13 amino acids. Trimming shortened V by 1 base and J by 2 bases, and 5 bases separated the two germline ends. CDR1 and CDR2 (germline): DFQATT, SNEGSKA (reference sequence). The CDR3 nucleotides read TGCAGTGCTAGAGTGACCACTAATGAAAAACTGTTTTTT. Amino acids: CSARVTTNEKLFF.

CDR3 sequence reads: CASSLPVGSQHF. The CDR3 DNA follows: TGTGCCAGCAGTTTACCGGTCGGGTCCCAGCATTTT. V and J are TRBV28 and TRBJ1-5; D gene ambiguous. Germline V gene sequence: CDR1 MDHEN, CDR2 SYDVKM. This CDR3 has 12 amino acids. V was pared by 2 bases and J by 11 bases, with 10 bases between.

This clonotype is medium-sized (0.01 to 0.1%) by share. The rearrangement uses TRBV6-1 and TRBJ2-7; TRBD1 matches at 11 bases. Trimming took 0 bases from V and 3 from J; bases not matched to a gene: 4. This CDR3 region has 16 residues. From germline, CDR1 is MNHNS and CDR2 SASEGT. The CDR3 spells CASSEASGTGGYEQYF. The CDR3 DNA reads TGTGCCAGCAGTGAAGCTTCCGGGACAGGGGGCTACGAGCAGTACTTC.

The V and J genes are TRBV20-1 and TRBJ2-7; 9 bases are a match to TRBD2. This CDR3 is built from 14 residues. Losses at the gene ends were 6 bases for V and 5 bases for J; bases not matched to a gene: 11. The germline gives CDR1 DFQATT, CDR2 SNEGSKA (reference sequence). The CDR3 region is CSASKGGGADEQYF. The CDR3 nucleotides read TGCAGTGCGTCGAAAGGCGGGGGGGCCGACGAGCAGTACTTC.